This T cell receptor (beta chain) was retrieved from a study of tumor-infiltrating lymphocytes in oesophageal squamous cell carcinoma (dated by TCRdb to 2016 to 2018). In regard to this clonotype: No antigen is known for it. The conserved final phenylalanine or tryptophan is absent from the CDR3, which likely points to a read error. The DNA is left out, because the CDR3 cannot be placed on it with certainty; the CDR3 is given as TCRdb lists it.

The CDR3 spans 18 amino acids, including both terminal residues. CDR1 is given as SGHTA and CDR2 as FQGTGA, both from the germline V gene. The method was PCR. Sequencing was performed on an Illumina HiSeq 2000. TCRdb trimmed the raw reads at Q25, called clones with MiXCR and kept productive beta chains. Entries are consolidated by CDR3 protein sequence, retaining the most common genes and DNA. Counted in this sample were 15,000 to 25,000 distinct CDR3 sequences; roughly 41% of them appeared once. Roughly 10% of the sample goes to the ten largest clones. The TCR was taken from a male donor with esophageal squamous cell carcinoma. The chain is assembled from TRBV7-3 and TRBJ1-1; TRBD1, the D gene given by the table, was not confirmed from the DNA. Sequencing was performed on normal esophageal tissue next to the tumor. CDR3 loop: CASSVTGTGGSDTQYFGP.